What follows describes a single TCR beta chain. The sample originates from a study of blood T cell repertoires in COVID-19. Data came from immunoSEQ multiplex PCR; TCRdb stores just in-frame clones and leaves some out. The sample holds around 160,000 clones, over 75% seen once. This CDR3 is built from 17 residues. Unmatched junction bases numbered 8, after V lost 2 bases and J lost 5 bases. The germline V gene encodes CDR1 SGHAT and CDR2 FQNNGV. The receptor's source is an older woman with COVID-19, enrolled during active disease. Material for sequencing was peripheral blood. V and J are TRBV11-2 and TRBJ2-3; 12 positions agree with TRBD2. The CDR3 nucleotides read TGTGCCAGCAGCTTACGTGGGGCTAGCGGGGGGGGAGATACGCAGTATTTT. This codes for CASSLRGASGGGDTQYF.